These T cell receptor beta chains were read from a single sample in a study of beta chain features in type 1 diabetes. Repertoires were generated with immunoSEQ multiplex PCR, while TCRdb's copy carries only in-frame clones and drops some. Altogether around 150,000 clones are present, over 9% being singletons, with the ten largest covering 0.4% to 0.55%. The sequencing sample was made of central memory CD4+ T cells from blood. All receptors come from a man aged 25 to 40 with type 1 diabetes. Both conserved end residues are part of each CDR3. The order of the fields is D gene, clone size, V gene, J gene, CDR3 protein, CDR3 DNA. A D gene is named only where the DNA matches it firmly. Clone size is shown for a subset of rows, as once, few, many or a class of expanded clone.

TRBD2,NA,TRBV5-1,TRBJ2-5,CATSGLAGRQETQYF,TGCGCCACTTCGGGACTAGCGGGAAGACAAGAGACCCAGTACTTC
TRBD1,NA,TRBV7-9,TRBJ1-1,CASSFTGARTEAFF,TGTGCCAGCAGCTTTACAGGGGCGCGCACTGAAGCTTTCTTT
NA,few,TRBV18,TRBJ2-7,CASSPGPYEQYF,TGTGCCAGCTCACCAGGCCCCTACGAGCAGTACTTC
NA,few,TRBV11-1,TRBJ2-7,CASSFRQAYEQYF,TGTGCCAGCAGCTTCCGACAGGCCTACGAGCAGTACTTC
TRBD1,NA,TRBV5-1,TRBJ1-1,CASSTGQGHTEAFF,TGCGCCAGCAGCACCGGACAGGGGCACACTGAAGCTTTCTTT
NA,NA,TRBV5-6,TRBJ2-1,CASSLVTIGSEHNEQFF,TGTGCCAGCAGCTTGGTTACTATCGGTAGCGAACACAATGAGCAGTTCTTC
NA,NA,TRBV5-5,TRBJ2-3,CASSRTGTSSTDTQYF,TGTGCCAGCAGCCGGACCGGGACATCCTCCACAGATACGCAGTATTTT
TRBD1,NA,TRBV28,TRBJ1-5,CASIPRDSSQPQHF,TGTGCCAGCATCCCCCGGGACAGTAGTCAGCCCCAGCATTTT
TRBD2,NA,TRBV7-2,TRBJ2-7,CASSPGGTSRYEQYF,TGTGCCAGCAGCCCAGGGGGGACTAGCAGATACGAGCAGTACTTC
TRBD2,NA,TRBV29-1,TRBJ2-1,CSVGGGTSGRASYNEQFF,TGCAGCGTTGGGGGGGGGACTAGCGGGAGGGCCTCGTACAATGAGCAGTTCTTC
NA,NA,TRBV7-2,TRBJ2-5,CSAGISGETQYF,TGCAGTGCGGGTATCAGTGGCGAGACCCAGTACTTC
NA,few,TRBV5-6,TRBJ1-4,CASSLNGEKLFF,TGTGCCAGCAGCTTGAACGGTGAAAAACTGTTTTTT
TRBD1,NA,TRBV2,TRBJ2-7,CASRGTESSYEQYF,TGTGCCAGCAGGGGGACAGAGAGCTCCTACGAGCAGTACTTC
NA,NA,TRBV28,TRBJ2-5,CASSPTGAGQETQYF,TGTGCCAGCAGTCCAACAGGTGCGGGACAAGAGACCCAGTACTTC
NA,NA,TRBV7-3,TRBJ2-6,CASSITGNVGANVLTF,TGTGCCAGCAGCATTACAGGGAACGTCGGGGCCAACGTCCTGACTTTC
NA,few,TRBV5-5,TRBJ1-1,CASSLAYQGVNTEAFF,TGTGCCAGCAGCTTGGCTTATCAGGGCGTGAACACTGAAGCTTTCTTT
NA,few,TRBV29-1,TRBJ1-5,CSVRGQHNQPQHF,TGCAGCGTTCGAGGGCAGCACAATCAGCCCCAGCATTTT
TRBD2,many,TRBV28,TRBJ2-3,CASSLSTIGLAGLDTQYF,TGTGCCAGCAGTTTATCCACCATCGGACTAGCGGGATTGGATACGCAGTATTTT
TRBD2,NA,TRBV5-4,TRBJ2-5,CASSSQAGGRETQYF,TGTGCCAGCAGCTCCCAGGCGGGAGGAAGAGAGACCCAGTACTTC
NA,few,TRBV18,TRBJ1-1,CASSGGADTEAFF,TGTGCCAGCTCGGGGGGGGCAGACACTGAAGCTTTCTTT
TRBD1,few,TRBV4-2,TRBJ2-7,CASSLGQASYEQYF,TGTGCCAGCAGTCTTGGACAGGCCTCCTACGAGCAGTACTTC
NA,few,TRBV11-1,TRBJ2-7,CASSLVATSPYEQYF,TGTGCCAGCAGCTTAGTGGCCACATCCCCCTACGAGCAGTACTTC
NA,NA,TRBV6-5,TRBJ1-1,CASSYQMNTEAFF,TGTGCCAGCAGTTACCAGATGAACACTGAAGCTTTCTTT
TRBD2,NA,TRBV9,TRBJ2-1,CASSLEGLAGYNEQFF,TGTGCCAGCAGCCTAGAAGGACTAGCGGGGTACAATGAGCAGTTCTTC
TRBD2,few,TRBV11-1,TRBJ2-1,CASSGGLAGIYNEQFF,TGTGCCAGCAGCGGTGGACTAGCGGGTATATACAATGAGCAGTTCTTC
TRBD2,NA,TRBV5-4,TRBJ2-2,CASSLESGRAGELFF,TGTGCCAGCAGCTTGGAAAGCGGGAGGGCCGGGGAGCTGTTTTTT
NA,few,TRBV7-2,TRBJ2-5,CASSSTTYQETQYF,TGTGCCAGCAGCTCTACTACGTACCAAGAGACCCAGTACTTC
TRBD1,NA,TRBV30,TRBJ1-1,CACQGARSTEAFF,TGTGCCTGCCAGGGGGCGCGGAGCACTGAAGCTTTCTTT
NA,few,TRBV23-1,TRBJ1-5,CASSQSVQNSNQPQHF,TGCGCCAGCAGTCAATCGGTGCAGAATAGCAATCAGCCCCAGCATTTT
TRBD2,NA,TRBV7-2,TRBJ2-1,CASSFFPSGISGSYNEQFF,TGTGCCAGCAGCTTCTTCCCTAGCGGGATATCTGGATCCTACAATGAGCAGTTCTTC
NA,NA,TRBV4-2,TRBJ2-1,CASSQEGTSTHEQFF,TGTGCCAGCAGCCAAGAAGGTACTAGCACCCATGAGCAGTTCTTC
NA,few,TRBV7-2,TRBJ2-1,CASSFGVYNEQFF,TGTGCCAGCAGCTTCGGGGTCTACAATGAGCAGTTCTTC
NA,few,TRBV29-1,TRBJ1-2,CSVAAGPYGYTF,TGCAGCGTGGCGGCAGGGCCATATGGCTACACCTTC
NA,NA,TRBV18,TRBJ1-3,CASSQDTGNTIYF,TGTGCCAGCTCACAAGACACGGGAAACACCATATATTTT
NA,NA,TRBV4-1,TRBJ2-3,CASSQENEVSDTQYF,TGCGCCAGCAGCCAAGAGAATGAGGTTTCGGATACGCAGTATTTT
NA,few,TRBV7-9,TRBJ2-1,CASSVGTGRGEQFF,TGTGCCAGCAGCGTAGGGACTGGCAGAGGGGAGCAGTTCTTC
NA,few,TRBV2,TRBJ2-5,CASSEGQETQYF,TGTGCCAGCAGTGAAGGGCAGGAGACCCAGTACTTC
NA,NA,TRBV7-9,TRBJ2-7,CASSWEVGAYEQYF,TGTGCCAGCAGCTGGGAGGTCGGTGCCTACGAGCAGTACTTC
NA,NA,TRBV28,TRBJ2-6,CASRTPETGANVLTF,TGTGCCAGCAGGACCCCGGAGACTGGGGCCAACGTCCTGACTTTC
NA,NA,TRBV7-2,TRBJ1-2,CASSLFSAVPGYTF,TGTGCCAGCAGCTTATTTTCCGCGGTTCCTGGCTACACCTTC
NA,few,TRBV5-1,TRBJ2-1,CASSFAGTGSYNEQFF,TGCGCCAGCAGCTTTGCCGGGACTGGCAGTTACAATGAGCAGTTCTTC
NA,few,TRBV7-9,TRBJ1-1,CASSSTGNTEAFF,TGTGCCAGCAGTTCGACTGGGAACACTGAAGCTTTCTTT
TRBD2,NA,TRBV28,TRBJ2-1,CASSLGLLAGSRSRSYNEQFF,TGTGCCAGCAGTTTAGGCTTACTAGCGGGGAGTCGAAGTAGGTCCTACAATGAGCAGTTCTTC
NA,NA,TRBV27,TRBJ2-1,CASSLTGGSYIRFF,TGTGCCAGCAGTTTGACTGGCGGATCTTATATTCGGTTCTTC
NA,NA,TRBV19,TRBJ1-3,CASSTLPSSSGNTIYF,TGTGCCAGTAGTACATTGCCGTCCAGCTCTGGAAACACCATATATTTT
NA,few,TRBV5-1,TRBJ2-1,CASSLIGSEYNEQFF,TGCGCCAGCAGCTTGATCGGGAGCGAGTACAATGAGCAGTTCTTC
TRBD1,NA,TRBV25-1,TRBJ1-4,CASSPRGQIATNEKLFF,TGTGCCAGCAGCCCCCGGGGACAGATTGCAACTAATGAAAAACTGTTTTTT
TRBD1,few,TRBV14,TRBJ2-1,CASSQGLQQGASGNEQFF,TGTGCCAGCAGCCAAGGGCTCCAACAGGGGGCCTCGGGAAATGAGCAGTTCTTC
TRBD2,few,TRBV29-1,TRBJ2-7,CSVKTSGGYEQYF,TGCAGCGTCAAAACTAGCGGTGGTTACGAGCAGTACTTC
NA,few,TRBV20-1,TRBJ2-1,CSASTYNEQFF,TGCAGTGCTAGTACCTACAATGAGCAGTTCTTC
TRBD2,NA,TRBV6-5,TRBJ2-3,CASSYPSGGTDTQYF,TGTGCCAGCAGTTACCCTAGCGGAGGCACAGATACGCAGTATTTT
NA,NA,TRBV2,TRBJ2-7,CASFASSSYEQYF,TGTGCCAGCTTCGCATCCAGCTCCTACGAGCAGTACTTC
NA,few,TRBV29-1,TRBJ1-1,CSVTTGTYNTEAFF,TGCAGCGTAACGACAGGAACCTATAACACTGAAGCTTTCTTT